Listed here is a single TCR beta chain. This specimen belongs to a study of blood T cell repertoires in COVID-19. Study at large: PBMCs, B-cell-depleted T cells, or T cells provided the cDNA or gDNA that made up the material.

Trimming shortened V by 2 bases and J by 5 bases, and 10 bases separated the two germline ends. The CDR3 contains 13 residues. Germline V gene sequence: CDR1 SGHRS, CDR2 YFSETQ. In the original processing: Amplification from reference gene primers served as the basis for estimated nucleated cell counts. The data were produced by immunoSEQ multiplex PCR, yet TCRdb's version contains in-frame clones alone and is incomplete. D and trimming were read from the DNA, whereas the V and J calls and clone size are those reported in that table. The sample lists under 200,000 clones; 86% were seen once. The specimen was peripheral blood. The TCR sequence derives from a woman aged 70-85 years with acute or convalescent COVID-19. The chain couples TRBV5-1 to TRBJ1-1, with D possibly matching TRBD1 (5 bases). CDR3 DNA: TGCGCCAGCAGCTTAGGCGCAGGGACTGAAGCTTTCTTT. The encoded protein is CASSLGAGTEAFF.